Reported below is one T cell receptor beta chain. Antigen: not known. These data originate in a study of shared clonotypes between healthy human individuals. Study-wide background: Three plates were used per donor for CD4 naive, three for CD4 memory, two for CD8 naive and one for CD8 memory.

Study-wide results and limits: The diversity represented, both genetic and in exposure history, was limited by few donors.

V was clipped by 2 bases and J by 5 bases; unmatched bases: 5. The CDR3 extends over 14 amino acids. The germline V gene has CDR1 SGHTA and CDR2 FQGTGA. Assay: immunoSEQ multiplex PCR; the TCRdb copy retains only in-frame clones and omits some. The sample has millions of clones, 95% seen once; the top ten hold 0.13%. Specimen: naive CD4+ T cells sorted from blood. Subset here: CD45RA+ positively selected. This chain links TRBV7-3 with TRBJ1-1; TRBD1 matches at 7 bases. The TCR sequence derives from a man between 18 and 35 years old in good health. The CDR3 bases are TGTGCCAGCAGCTTACAGGGGGAAGGGACTGAAGCTTTCTTT. Translated: CASSLQGEGTEAFF. The full variable domain, its missing parts supplied by reference TRBV7-3 and TRBJ1-1, is GAGVSQTPSNKVTEKGKYVELRCDPISGHTALYWYRQSLGQGPEFLIYFQGTGAADDSGLPNDRFFAVRPEGSVSTLKIQRTERGDSAVYLCASSLQGEGTEAFFGQGTRLTVV.